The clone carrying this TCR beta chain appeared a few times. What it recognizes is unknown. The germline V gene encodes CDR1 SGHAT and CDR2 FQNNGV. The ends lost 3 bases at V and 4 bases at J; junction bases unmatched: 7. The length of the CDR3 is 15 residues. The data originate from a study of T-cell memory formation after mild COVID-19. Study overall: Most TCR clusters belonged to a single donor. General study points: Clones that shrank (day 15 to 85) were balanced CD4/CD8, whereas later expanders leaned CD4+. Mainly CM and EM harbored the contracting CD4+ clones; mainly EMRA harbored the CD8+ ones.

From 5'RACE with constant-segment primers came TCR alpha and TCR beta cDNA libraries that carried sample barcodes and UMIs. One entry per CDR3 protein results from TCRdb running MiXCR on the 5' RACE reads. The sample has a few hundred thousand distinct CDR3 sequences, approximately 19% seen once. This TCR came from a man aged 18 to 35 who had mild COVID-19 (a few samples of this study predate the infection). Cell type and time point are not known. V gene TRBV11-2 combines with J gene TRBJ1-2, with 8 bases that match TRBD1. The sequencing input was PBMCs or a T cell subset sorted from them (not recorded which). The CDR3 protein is CASSFQGQGTYGYTF. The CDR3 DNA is TGTGCCAGCAGCTTTCAAGGACAGGGAACCTATGGCTACACCTTC.